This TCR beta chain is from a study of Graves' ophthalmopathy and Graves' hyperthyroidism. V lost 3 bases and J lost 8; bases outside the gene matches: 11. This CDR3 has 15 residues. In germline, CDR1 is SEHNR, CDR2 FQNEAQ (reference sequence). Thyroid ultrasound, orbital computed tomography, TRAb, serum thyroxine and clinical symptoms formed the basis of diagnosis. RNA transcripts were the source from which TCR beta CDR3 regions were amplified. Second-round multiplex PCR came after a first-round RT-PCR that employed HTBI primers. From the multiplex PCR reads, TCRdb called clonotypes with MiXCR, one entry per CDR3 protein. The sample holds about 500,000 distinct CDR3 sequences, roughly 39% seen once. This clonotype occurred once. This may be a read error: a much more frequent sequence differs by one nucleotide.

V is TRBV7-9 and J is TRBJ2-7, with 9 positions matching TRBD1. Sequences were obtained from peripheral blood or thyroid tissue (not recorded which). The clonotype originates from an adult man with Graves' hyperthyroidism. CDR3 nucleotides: TGTGCCAGCAGCTTGACCGGGACAGGGTTGTACAAGCAGTACTTC. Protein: CASSLTGTGLYKQYF.